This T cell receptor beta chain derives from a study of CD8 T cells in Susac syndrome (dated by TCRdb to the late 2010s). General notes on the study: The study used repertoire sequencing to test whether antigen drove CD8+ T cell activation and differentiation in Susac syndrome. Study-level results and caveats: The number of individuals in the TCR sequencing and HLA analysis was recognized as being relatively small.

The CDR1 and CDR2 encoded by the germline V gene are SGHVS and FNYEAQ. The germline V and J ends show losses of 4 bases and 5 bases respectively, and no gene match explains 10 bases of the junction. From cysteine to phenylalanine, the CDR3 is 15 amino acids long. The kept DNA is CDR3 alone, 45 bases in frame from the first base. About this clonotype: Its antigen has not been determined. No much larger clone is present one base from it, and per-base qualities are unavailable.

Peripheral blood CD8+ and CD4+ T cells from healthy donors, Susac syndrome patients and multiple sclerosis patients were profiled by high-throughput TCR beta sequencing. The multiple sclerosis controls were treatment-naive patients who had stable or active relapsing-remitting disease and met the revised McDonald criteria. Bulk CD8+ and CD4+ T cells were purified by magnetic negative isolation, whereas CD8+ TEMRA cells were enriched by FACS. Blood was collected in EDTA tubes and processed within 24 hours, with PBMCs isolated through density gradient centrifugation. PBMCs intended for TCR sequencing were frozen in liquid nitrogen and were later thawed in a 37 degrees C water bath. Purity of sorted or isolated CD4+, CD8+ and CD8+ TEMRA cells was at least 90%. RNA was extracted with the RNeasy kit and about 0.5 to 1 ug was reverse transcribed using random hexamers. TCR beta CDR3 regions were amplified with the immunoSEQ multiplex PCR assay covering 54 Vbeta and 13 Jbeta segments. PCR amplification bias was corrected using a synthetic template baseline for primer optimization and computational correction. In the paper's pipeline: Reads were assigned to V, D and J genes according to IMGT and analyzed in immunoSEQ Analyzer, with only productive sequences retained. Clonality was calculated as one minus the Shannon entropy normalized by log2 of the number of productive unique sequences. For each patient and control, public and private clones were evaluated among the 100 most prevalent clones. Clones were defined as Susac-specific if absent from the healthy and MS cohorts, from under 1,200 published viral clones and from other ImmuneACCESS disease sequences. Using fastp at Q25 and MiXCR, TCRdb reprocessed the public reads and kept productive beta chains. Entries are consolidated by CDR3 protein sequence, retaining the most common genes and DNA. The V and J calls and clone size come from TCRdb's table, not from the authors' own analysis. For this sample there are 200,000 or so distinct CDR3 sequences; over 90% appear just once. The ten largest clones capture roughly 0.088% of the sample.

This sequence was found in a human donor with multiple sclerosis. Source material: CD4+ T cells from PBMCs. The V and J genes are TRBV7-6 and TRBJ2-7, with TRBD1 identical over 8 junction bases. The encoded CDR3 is CASSSSRQGTHEQYF. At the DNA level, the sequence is TGTGCCAGCAGCTCCTCCAGACAGGGGACGCACGAGCAGTACTTC.